Following are 20 T cell receptor beta chains from one sample sequenced in a study of radiotherapy plus CTLA-4 blockade in lung cancer. TCRdb's copy holds only in-frame clones and misses some; the assay was immunoSEQ multiplex PCR. The table includes tens of thousands of clones, roughly four fifths detected once. Source: peripheral blood, taken from a patient treated with radiotherapy plus ipilimumab. These receptors were taken from a human donor with non-small cell lung cancer who had stable disease on radiotherapy plus ipilimumab.

This clone appeared once. In DNA, the CDR3 is TGTGCCAGTAGTATGGGTGCGAGGGCAGCTAACTATGGCTACACCTTC. Protein sequence: CASSMGARAANYGYTF. The chain combines TRBV19 with TRBJ1-2; D is unclear. Germline loops: CDR1 LNHDA, CDR2 SQIVND (reference sequence). This CDR3 is 16 amino acids long. V was shortened by 3 bases and J by 0 bases, with 14 bases between the two germline ends.

The table lists this clone with a few counts. This chain uses TRBV6-5 with TRBJ1-2; 8 bases match TRBD1. The germline V gene encodes CDR1 MNHEY and CDR2 SVGAGI. V shed 6 bases and J 3 bases; nucleotides not matched to a gene: 6. The CDR3 sequence is 14 residues long. DNA of the CDR3: TGTGCCAGCAGCCGGGACAGGAGGGACTATGGCTACACCTTC. Protein sequence: CASSRDRRDYGYTF.

J is TRBJ2-3 and V is TRBV30; 9 positions agree with TRBD2. This CDR3 spans 16 amino acids. V was clipped by 8 bases and J by 4 bases; unmatched bases: 16. From germline, CDR1 is GTSNPN and CDR2 SVGIG (reference sequence). CDR3 residues: CAPRGGGGASSDTQYF. The CDR3 nucleotides are TGTGCCCCCCGCGGGGGCGGGGGGGCTTCGTCAGATACGCAGTATTTT.

The chain combines TRBV6-5 with TRBJ2-7, with 8 nucleotides matching TRBD1. Germline V gene data show CDR1 as MNHEY and CDR2 as SVGAGI. The CDR3 length is 13 residues. The ends lost 6 bases at V and 4 bases at J; junction bases unmatched: 5. DNA of the CDR3: TGTGCCAGCAGGAGAACAGGGGGATACGAGCAGTACGTC. Protein sequence: CASRRTGGYEQYV.

The rearrangement uses TRBV7-2 and TRBJ2-1; D might be TRBD2 (5 bases). Germline V gene lookup returns CDR1 SGHTA and CDR2 FQGNSA. The CDR3 runs to 18 residues. V shed 1 base and J shed 0 bases, with 16 bases lying between them. CDR3 nucleotides: TGTGCCAGCAGCTTAGATTGGTTGGCGGGCAGCTCCTACAATGAGCAGTTCTTC. It is translated as CASSLDWLAGSSYNEQFF.

The genes are TRBV6-5 and TRBJ2-3, with 13 bases that match TRBD2. The CDR3 spans 14 residues. Germline V gene data show CDR1 as MNHEY and CDR2 as SVGAGI. V dropped 6 bases and J dropped 13; count of bases not matched to a gene: 10. CDR3 bases: TGTGCCAGCAGCCGCACCGGGACTAGCGGGGCTAAGTATTTT. Its protein product is CASSRTGTSGAKYF.

The chain links TRBV7-9 to TRBJ1-1; 8 bases line up with TRBD1. The CDR3 consists of 14 residues. The germline CDR1 and CDR2 sequences are SEHNR and FQNEAQ (reference sequence). J lost 5 bases, V lost 5 bases, and 7 bases had no gene match. The CDR3 sequence: CASSPRTGFTEAFF. The CDR3 DNA follows: TGTGCCAGCAGCCCTCGGACAGGGTTTACTGAAGCTTTCTTT.

The chain links TRBV5-1 to TRBJ2-5; tentatively, D is TRBD2 (6 bases). The CDR3 runs 17 residues. Germline V gene data show CDR1 as SGHRS and CDR2 as YFSETQ. V lost 0 bases and J lost 2, with 17 bases in between. CDR3 in amino acids: CASSLALATKPQETQYF. CDR3 in DNA: TGCGCCAGCAGCTTGGCGCTAGCGACTAAACCTCAAGAGACCCAGTACTTC. The complete variable domain, with remaining parts taken from reference TRBV5-1 and TRBJ2-5, reads KAGVTQTPRYLIKTRGQQVTLSCSPISGHRSVSWYQQTPGQGLQFLFEYFSETQRNKGNFPGRFSGRQFSNSRSEMNVSTLELGDSALYLCASSLALATKPQETQYFGPGTRLLVL.

This chain joins TRBV5-4 and TRBJ2-4; D could derive from TRBD1 or TRBD2 (5 bases each). CDR1 is SGHNT and CDR2 is YYREEE in the germline V gene (reference sequence). This CDR3 comprises 15 residues. V was pared by 0 bases and J by 5 bases, with 12 bases between. CDR3 region: CASSLAGTLENIQYF. In DNA form, the CDR3 reads TGTGCCAGCAGCTTGGCGGGGACCTTAGAAAACATTCAGTACTTC.

The chain carries TRBV28 and TRBJ2-7; the match to TRBD1 covers 10 bases. The CDR3 runs 15 residues. Unmatched junction bases numbered 3, after V lost 1 base and J lost 3 bases. Per germline, CDR1 MDHEN and CDR2 SYDVKM. The CDR3 sequence is CASSLSGQGGYEQYV. The DNA for the CDR3 is TGTGCCAGCAGTTTATCCGGACAGGGGGGCTACGAGCAGTACGTC.

The chain is built from TRBV6-4 and TRBJ2-1; TRBD2 aligns across 12 bases. The CDR3 loop spans 15 amino acids. V was clipped by 7 bases and J by 9 bases; unmatched bases: 10. Germline CDR1 MRHNA, CDR2 SNTAGT. DNA for the CDR3: TGTGCCAGCACCCCCGAGGGGGGACTAGCGGGTGAGCAGTTCTTC. Translating gives CASTPEGGLAGEQFF.

In this sample, this clone turned up once. The chain couples TRBV18 to TRBJ1-1, with 8 nucleotides matching TRBD1. Germline CDR1 reads KGHSH; CDR2 reads LQKENI. Trimming removed 3 bases from V and 6 bases from J; junction bases left unmatched: 12. CDR3 length equals 16 residues. CDR3 DNA: TGTGCCAGCTCACCTTCGATGGCAGGGGGCATTTCTGAAGCTTTCTTT. It codes for CASSPSMAGGISEAFF.

The chain joins TRBV19 to TRBJ2-3; the D is unclear. V shed 3 bases and J shed 4 bases, with 11 bases lying between them. Germline V gene lookup returns CDR1 LNHDA and CDR2 SQIVND (reference sequence). CDR3 length equals 14 residues. Here the CDR3 reads CASSISIGADTQYF. CDR3 nucleotides: TGTGCCAGTAGTATTAGTATAGGAGCAGATACGCAGTATTTT.

This clone was recorded once. The V gene is TRBV15, the J gene TRBJ2-5; D tentatively fits TRBD1 or TRBD2 (5 bases each). Deletions cut 5 bases from V and 10 bases from J, with 14 bases between. Germline-derived CDR1 and CDR2 are LNHNV and YYDKDF (reference sequence). The CDR3 extends over 12 amino acids. The CDR3 bases are TGTGCCACCAGCGGGACGGCCGGAGTCCAGTACTTC. It specifies CATSGTAGVQYF.

The V call is TRBV9, the J call TRBJ1-2; maybe TRBD1 (5 bases). Trimming took off 5 bases at V and 4 bases at J, with 18 bases between the two ends. The CDR3 is 15 amino acids. The germline V gene has CDR1 SGDLS and CDR2 YYNGEE. This CDR3 reads CASRDDSFSLYGYTF. Here the CDR3 DNA reads TGTGCCAGCAGGGACGACAGCTTTTCCCTCTATGGCTACACCTTC.

In DNA form, the CDR3 reads TGTGCCAGCAGCGAAACCGGGACAGGAGACTACGAGCAGTACTTC. This gives the protein CASSETGTGDYEQYF. The rearrangement joins TRBV7-9 to TRBJ2-7, with 8 nucleotides matching TRBD1. The V gene's germline CDR1 is SEHNR and CDR2 FQNEAQ (reference sequence). V was pared by 5 bases and J by 3 bases, with 9 bases of the junction left unmatched. This CDR3 has 15 residues.

There are many counts of this clone. The J gene is TRBJ1-5, the V gene TRBV5-6; D not resolved. Trimming shortened V by 0 bases and J by 0 bases, and 7 bases separated the two germline ends. This CDR3 region has 15 residues. Germline V gene sequence: CDR1 SGHDT, CDR2 YYEEEE. The CDR3 reads CASSLGRSSNQPQHF. Here the CDR3 DNA reads TGTGCCAGCAGCTTGGGACGGAGTAGCAATCAGCCCCAGCATTTT. Full variable domain (missing parts from reference TRBV5-6 and TRBJ1-5): DAGVTQSPTHLIKTRGQQVTLRCSPKSGHDTVSWYQQALGQGPQFIFQYYEEEERQRGNFPDRFSGHQFPNYSSELNVNALLLGDSALYLCASSLGRSSNQPQHFGDGTRLSIL.

The chain carries TRBV30 and TRBJ1-5; D gene uncertain. This CDR3 is 14 amino acids long. V lost 3 bases to trimming and J lost 0 bases, with 9 bases between them. In germline, CDR1 is GTSNPN, CDR2 SVGIG (reference sequence). The CDR3 reads CAWSLLYSNQPQHF. DNA of the CDR3: TGTGCCTGGAGCCTCCTTTATAGCAATCAGCCCCAGCATTTT. Drawing the rest from reference TRBV30 and TRBJ1-5, the complete variable domain is SQTIHQWPATLVQPVGSPLSLECTVEGTSNPNLYWYRQAAGRGLQLLFYSVGIGQISSEVPQNLSASRPQDRQFILSSKKLLLSDSGFYLCAWSLLYSNQPQHFGDGTRLSIL.

The CDR3 region is CASSLGLAGGNRAKNIQYF. The CDR3 DNA follows: TGCGCCAGCAGCTTAGGACTAGCGGGGGGAAACCGAGCCAAAAACATTCAGTACTTC. The V gene is TRBV5-1, the J gene TRBJ2-4; 14 bases are shared with TRBD2. CDR3 length: 19 amino acids. The V gene end was trimmed by 2 bases and the J gene end by 0 bases; junction bases not matched to a gene: 7. Germline CDR1 SGHRS, CDR2 YFSETQ.

This sequence joins TRBV27 and TRBJ2-5; 11 nucleotides line up with TRBD2. CDR3 length equals 16 residues. Germline values: CDR1 MNHEY, CDR2 SMNVEV (reference sequence). V was clipped by 2 bases and J by 7 bases; unmatched bases: 9. In nucleotides, the CDR3 is TGTGCCAGCAGTTTAATCGGTAGCGGGGGGGGATCGACCCAGTACTTC. This translates into CASSLIGSGGGSTQYF.